This T cell receptor (beta chain) was identified during a study of T cell changes during pregnancy in multiple sclerosis. Assay used: immunoSEQ multiplex PCR; TCRdb lists only in-frame clones, some missing. The data show about 42,000 clones, around 96% seen once. The ends were cut back, 7 bases at V and 0 bases at J, with 25 bases in the middle. The germline CDR1 and CDR2 sequences are MDHEN and SYDVKM. This CDR3 has 19 amino acids. Sequenced here: peripheral blood, sampled in the second trimester of pregnancy. The chain carries TRBV28 and TRBJ1-5; the D gene is possibly TRBD1 (5 bases). The receptor was derived from a female donor with multiple sclerosis, enrolled in a pregnancy study. The chain's CDR3 is CASTPYSGEFRNSNQPQHF. The CDR3 nucleotides are TGTGCCAGCACTCCTTACTCGGGGGAATTTAGAAATAGCAATCAGCCCCAGCATTTT.